Presented here are 18 T cell receptor beta chains from one specimen sequenced in a study of T cell changes during pregnancy in multiple sclerosis. This table comes from immunoSEQ multiplex PCR, and its TCRdb copy is limited to in-frame clones, with some not included. Of about 93,000 clones listed, around 92% are singletons. The sample was peripheral blood, taken after pregnancy. The receptors derive from a female donor with multiple sclerosis, enrolled in a pregnancy study.

This clone is a singleton in its sample. The rearrangement joins TRBV30 to TRBJ1-5, with D possibly TRBD1 on 5 matching bases. Trimming pared 1 base from V and 4 bases from J, leaving 8 bases between. The CDR3 covers 13 residues. Germline V gene data show CDR1 as GTSNPN and CDR2 as SVGIG (reference sequence). The CDR3, as DNA: TGTGCCTGGAGTGGGGACTTAAATCAGCCCCAGCATTTT. Its protein product is CAWSGDLNQPQHF.

This clone was recorded once. The chain employs TRBV11-2 and TRBJ2-2, with 9 positions matching TRBD2. J lost 2 bases, V lost 5 bases, and 9 bases had no gene match. The CDR3 is 17 amino acids. Germline values: CDR1 SGHAT, CDR2 FQNNGV. The CDR3 DNA is TGTGCCAGCAGCCCGGGGCTAGCGGGATTAAACACCGGGGAGCTGTTTTTT. This encodes CASSPGLAGLNTGELFF. Based on the CDR3 plus reference TRBV11-2 and TRBJ2-2, the full variable domain is EAGVAQSPRYKIIEKRQSVAFWCNPISGHATLYWYQQILGQGPKLLIQFQNNGVVDDSQLPKDRFSAERLKGVDSTLKIQPAKLEDSAVYLCASSPGLAGLNTGELFFGEGSRLTVL.

The V gene is TRBV6-1, the J gene TRBJ1-3; D gene unclear. CDR1 MNHNS and CDR2 SASEGT come from the germline V gene. V dropped 4 bases and J dropped 0 bases, with 10 bases sitting between them. The CDR3 has 15 amino acids. The CDR3 spells CASSAKDFSGNTIYF. In DNA, the CDR3 is TGTGCCAGCAGTGCAAAGGACTTCTCTGGAAACACCATATATTTT.

The chain joins TRBV7-3 to TRBJ1-6; D is possibly TRBD1 (5 bases). V was clipped by 1 base and J by 12 bases, with 10 bases between them. The CDR3 covers 13 residues. CDR1 is SGHTA, CDR2 FQGTGA, per germline. The CDR3 coding sequence is TGTGCCAGCAGCTTAAGGACACCTGGACCCCTCCACTTT. Amino acids: CASSLRTPGPLHF.

This chain links TRBV5-4 with TRBJ1-2; perhaps TRBD1 as D (6 bases). This CDR3 spans 15 amino acids. CDR1 is SGHNT and CDR2 is YYREEE in the germline V gene (reference sequence). Between the trimmed V and J ends, which lost 5 bases and 1 base, there was a span of 15 bases. In DNA, the CDR3 is TGTGCCAGCAGGGTGGACAGCTCCGATAACTATGGCTACACCTTC. Its translation is CASRVDSSDNYGYTF.

The rearrangement joins TRBV6-1 to TRBJ2-3, with a tentative D call TRBD2 (7 bases). Germline CDR1 MNHNS, CDR2 SASEGT. V was trimmed by 7 bases and J by 2 bases, leaving 16 bases between them. The CDR3 loop spans 15 amino acids. The CDR3 here is CASTMGRGHTDTQYF. DNA of the CDR3: TGTGCCAGCACCATGGGGCGGGGGCACACAGATACGCAGTATTTT.

The rearrangement uses TRBV28 and TRBJ1-2; D uncertain. V was pared by 2 bases and J by 2 bases, with 3 bases between. Germline lookup yields CDR1 MDHEN and CDR2 SYDVKM. This CDR3 region has 12 residues. CDR3 region: CASSLRNYGYTF. The CDR3, as DNA: TGTGCCAGCAGTTTACGGAACTATGGCTACACCTTC.

The chain couples TRBV10-1 to TRBJ2-7, with 11 bases lining up with TRBD2. CDR3 size: 15 residues. Germline CDR1 WNHNN, CDR2 SYGVQD (reference sequence). With 5 bases clipped from V and 2 bases from J, the junction kept 5 bases outside the gene matches. The CDR3 loop reads CASSKRLAGTYEQYF. CDR3 nucleotides: TGCGCCAGCAGTAAAAGACTAGCGGGAACCTACGAGCAGTACTTC.

This clone was picked up one time. The V gene is TRBV19, the J gene TRBJ2-3; D is ambiguous. The germline V gene has CDR1 LNHDA and CDR2 SQIVND (reference sequence). CDR3 size: 16 residues. The V end lost 4 bases, the J end lost 3 bases, and 17 bases lay between the germline ends. The CDR3 here is CASSTSWLELTDTQYF. Here the CDR3 DNA reads TGTGCCAGTAGTACCAGTTGGCTAGAACTGACAGATACGCAGTATTTT.

The genes are TRBV9 and TRBJ1-1; D is unresolved. The V gene lost 2 bases and the J gene lost 3 bases, with 11 bases spanning the gap. CDR3 length: 14 amino acids. CDR1 and CDR2 from the germline V gene are SGDLS and YYNGEE. The CDR3 loop is CASSVEGRDTEAFF. The CDR3 DNA sequence: TGTGCCAGCAGCGTGGAAGGGAGGGACACTGAAGCTTTCTTT.

J is TRBJ2-7 and V is TRBV5-1; maybe TRBD1 (6 bases). The germline V and J ends were trimmed by 6 bases and 0 bases, with 13 bases remaining between them. This CDR3 has 14 amino acids. The germline V gene encodes CDR1 SGHRS and CDR2 YFSETQ. CDR3 nucleotides: TGCGCCAGCACCCGGGACACCCCCTCCTACGAGCAGTACTTC. This sequence encodes CASTRDTPSYEQYF.

V is TRBV29-1 and J is TRBJ2-1; 9 nucleotides agree with TRBD1. Trimming removed 7 bases from V and 8 bases from J; junction bases left unmatched: 6. CDR1 SQVTM and CDR2 ANQGSEA come from the germline V gene. CDR3 length: 12 residues. CDR3 sequence (DNA): TGCAGCGGGAACAGGGGGCAAGATGAGCAGTTCTTC. Amino acid sequence: CSGNRGQDEQFF.

The gene calls are TRBV27 and TRBJ1-2; 9 bases fit TRBD1. Trimming cost V 5 bases and J 8 bases; bases outside gene matches: 9. The germline CDR1 and CDR2 sequences are MNHEY and SMNVEV (reference sequence). The CDR3 sequence is 14 residues long. This CDR3 reads CASSLGQGWGGYTF. In nucleotides, the CDR3 is TGTGCCAGCAGTCTGGGACAGGGCTGGGGAGGCTACACCTTC.

The chain couples TRBV30 to TRBJ1-2, with 12 bases matching TRBD1. V lost 1 base and J lost 4; bases outside the gene matches: 7. The CDR3 is 16 amino acids. CDR1 is GTSNPN, CDR2 SVGIG, per germline (reference sequence). The CDR3 DNA is TGTGCCTGGAGTGGGGACAGGGGGCCTATAGGCTATGGCTACACCTTC. Protein sequence: CAWSGDRGPIGYGYTF. Variable domain in full (rest from reference TRBV30 and TRBJ1-2): SQTIHQWPATLVQPVGSPLSLECTVEGTSNPNLYWYRQAAGRGLQLLFYSVGIGQISSEVPQNLSASRPQDRQFILSSKKLLLSDSGFYLCAWSGDRGPIGYGYTFGSGTRLTVV.

Here the CDR3 DNA reads TGCAGCGTGAAGAAAGGGGAGGGAAGCTACGAGCAGTACTTC. This gives the protein CSVKKGEGSYEQYF. The gene calls are TRBV29-1 and TRBJ2-7, with 7 bases fitting TRBD2. After removal of 6 bases from V and 3 bases from J, the junction contained 11 bases not matched to a gene. CDR3 size: 14 residues. Germline V gene lookup returns CDR1 SQVTM and CDR2 ANQGSEA.

The CDR3 DNA follows: TGTGCCAGCAGTCTTCCCCGCCAAATACTAGCGGGGATGTACCACACCGGGGAGCTGTTTTTT. Translating it yields CASSLPRQILAGMYHTGELFF. V usage is TRBV27 and J usage is TRBJ2-2; 10 bases map to TRBD2. This CDR3 contains 21 residues. The V and J ends lost 5 bases and 3 bases, in that order; junction bases with no gene match: 21. The germline gives CDR1 MNHEY, CDR2 SMNVEV (reference sequence).

CDR3 in DNA: TGCAGCGTAGGACAGAGCACAGATACGCAGTATTTT. It translates to CSVGQSTDTQYF. V usage is TRBV29-1 and J usage is TRBJ2-3; a possible D gene is TRBD1 (6 bases). Germline lookup yields CDR1 SQVTM and CDR2 ANQGSEA. CDR3 length: 12 residues. V was cut by 6 bases and J by 0 bases, with 7 bases left in between.

The chain links TRBV19 to TRBJ1-6; 7 bases line up with TRBD1. Germline CDR1 is LNHDA and CDR2 is SQIVND (reference sequence). CDR3 length: 15 amino acids. V dropped 4 bases and J dropped 7; count of bases not matched to a gene: 7. DNA of the CDR3: TGTGCCAGTAGTACAAGGGGGCAGTTAAATTCACCCCTCCACTTT. It yields the protein CASSTRGQLNSPLHF. Full variable domain (remainder filled in from reference TRBV19 and TRBJ1-6): DGGITQSPKYLFRKEGQNVTLSCEQNLNHDAMYWYRQDPGQGLRLIYYSQIVNDFQKGDIAEGYSVSREKKESFPLTVTSAQKNPTAFYLCASSTRGQLNSPLHFGNGTRLTVT.